This T cell receptor beta chain derives from a study of cytomegalovirus exposure and HLA in healthy donors. As for this clone: The antigen is unknown.

Findings and caveats of the study: Later on, an analysis showed TCR association rates differing by HLA locus, with DRB1 the most and HLA-C the fewest. HLA alleles showed associations with about 17,000 TCR beta sequences in a later analysis, at a 0.05 false discovery rate.

PCR used 60 Vbeta primers and 13 Jbeta primers. Clones were read by immunoSEQ multiplex PCR, and TCRdb kept only the in-frame ones, dropping some. The sample contains around 130,000 clones, more than 70% of which appear only once. Germline lookup yields CDR1 MGHRA and CDR2 YSYEKL. The J segment lost 1 base and the V segment lost 3 bases, leaving 15 bases of the junction unmatched. This CDR3 has 21 amino acids. The chain couples TRBV4-1 to TRBJ2-1; 13 nucleotides align to TRBD2. The TCR sequence derives from a woman aged 60-70 years in good health and CMV-seronegative. The sample consisted of PBMCs. The CDR3 here is CASSQGRGAGLAGRSYNEQFF. The DNA for the CDR3 is TGCGCCAGCAGCCAGGGGAGAGGGGCGGGACTAGCGGGAAGGTCCTACAATGAGCAGTTCTTC.